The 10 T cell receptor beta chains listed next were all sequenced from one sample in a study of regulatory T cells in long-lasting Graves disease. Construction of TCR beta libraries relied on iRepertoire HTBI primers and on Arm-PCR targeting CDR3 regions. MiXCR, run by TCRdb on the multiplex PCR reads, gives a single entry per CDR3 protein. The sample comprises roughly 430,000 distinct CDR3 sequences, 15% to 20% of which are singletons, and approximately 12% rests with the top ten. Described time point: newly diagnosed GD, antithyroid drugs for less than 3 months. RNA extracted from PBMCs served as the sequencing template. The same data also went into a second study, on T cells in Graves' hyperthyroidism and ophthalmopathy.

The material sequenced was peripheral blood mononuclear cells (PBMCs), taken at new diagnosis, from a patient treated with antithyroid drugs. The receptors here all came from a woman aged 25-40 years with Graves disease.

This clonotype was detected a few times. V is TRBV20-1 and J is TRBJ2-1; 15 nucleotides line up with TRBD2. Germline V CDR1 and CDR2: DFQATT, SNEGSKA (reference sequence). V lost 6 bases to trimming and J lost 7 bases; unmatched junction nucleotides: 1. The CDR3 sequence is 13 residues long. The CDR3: CSAGTSGRNEQFF. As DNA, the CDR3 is TGCAGTGCCGGGACTAGCGGGAGGAATGAGCAGTTCTTC.

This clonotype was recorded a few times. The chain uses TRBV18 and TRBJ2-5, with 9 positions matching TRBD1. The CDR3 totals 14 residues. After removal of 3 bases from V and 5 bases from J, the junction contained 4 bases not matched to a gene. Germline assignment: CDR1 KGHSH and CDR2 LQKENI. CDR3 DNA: TGTGCCAGCTCACCGAACAGGGGGCCCGAGACCCAGTACTTC. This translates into CASSPNRGPETQYF.

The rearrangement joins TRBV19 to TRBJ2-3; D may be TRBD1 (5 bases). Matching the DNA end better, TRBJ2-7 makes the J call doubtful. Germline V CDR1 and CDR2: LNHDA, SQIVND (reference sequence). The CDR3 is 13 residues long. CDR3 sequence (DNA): TGTGCCAGTAGCTATACAAGGTCAGGGGAGCAGTACTTC. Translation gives CASSYTRSGEQYF.

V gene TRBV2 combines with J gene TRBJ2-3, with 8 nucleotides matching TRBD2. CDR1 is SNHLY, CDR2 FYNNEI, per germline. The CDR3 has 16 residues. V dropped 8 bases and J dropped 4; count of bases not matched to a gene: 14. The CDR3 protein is CASRGGEGLSADTQYF. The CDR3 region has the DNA TGTGCCAGCCGGGGGGGGGAGGGCCTTAGTGCAGATACGCAGTATTTT. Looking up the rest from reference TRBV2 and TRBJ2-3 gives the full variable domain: EPEVTQTPSHQVTQMGQEVILRCVPISNHLYFYWYRQILGQKVEFLVSFYNNEISEKSEIFDDQFSVERPDGSNFTLKIRSTKLEDSAMYFCASRGGEGLSADTQYFGPGTRLTVL.

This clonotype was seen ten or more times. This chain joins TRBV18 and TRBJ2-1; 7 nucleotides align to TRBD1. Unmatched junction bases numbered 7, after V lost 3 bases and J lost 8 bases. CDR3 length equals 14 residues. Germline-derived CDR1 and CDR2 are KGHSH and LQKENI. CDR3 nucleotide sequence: TGTGCCAGCTCACCCGAGACCCAGGGGGATGAGCAGTTCTTC. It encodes CASSPETQGDEQFF.

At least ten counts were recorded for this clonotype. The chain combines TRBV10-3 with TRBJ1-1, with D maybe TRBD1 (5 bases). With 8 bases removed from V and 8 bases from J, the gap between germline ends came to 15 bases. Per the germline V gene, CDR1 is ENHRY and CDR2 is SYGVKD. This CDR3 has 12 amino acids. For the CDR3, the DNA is TGTGCCATCGGATCCTCAGGGAGCGAAGCTTTCTTT. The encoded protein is CAIGSSGSEAFF.

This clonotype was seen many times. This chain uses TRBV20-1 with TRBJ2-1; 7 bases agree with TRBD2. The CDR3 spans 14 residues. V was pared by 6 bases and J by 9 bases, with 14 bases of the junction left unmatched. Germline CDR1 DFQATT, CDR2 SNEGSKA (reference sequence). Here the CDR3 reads CSARGRDFYGEQFF. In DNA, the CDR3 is TGCAGTGCGCGGGGGAGGGACTTCTATGGTGAGCAGTTCTTC.

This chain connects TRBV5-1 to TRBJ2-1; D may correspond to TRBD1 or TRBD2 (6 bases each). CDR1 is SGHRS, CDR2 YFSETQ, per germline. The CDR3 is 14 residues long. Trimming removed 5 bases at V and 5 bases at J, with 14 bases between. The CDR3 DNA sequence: TGCGCCAGCAGTTTCCGGGGGCTCGACAATGAGCAGTTCTTC. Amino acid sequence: CASSFRGLDNEQFF.

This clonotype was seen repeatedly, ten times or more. This CDR3 is CASRPPDRGPYEQYF. CDR3 in DNA: TGTGCCAGCAGGCCTCCTGACAGGGGGCCTTACGAGCAGTACTTC. This chain joins TRBV28 and TRBJ2-7; TRBD1 agrees at 10 bases. CDR1 is MDHEN, CDR2 SYDVKM, per germline. With 6 bases clipped from V and 4 bases from J, the junction kept 9 bases outside the gene matches. The CDR3 runs 15 residues.

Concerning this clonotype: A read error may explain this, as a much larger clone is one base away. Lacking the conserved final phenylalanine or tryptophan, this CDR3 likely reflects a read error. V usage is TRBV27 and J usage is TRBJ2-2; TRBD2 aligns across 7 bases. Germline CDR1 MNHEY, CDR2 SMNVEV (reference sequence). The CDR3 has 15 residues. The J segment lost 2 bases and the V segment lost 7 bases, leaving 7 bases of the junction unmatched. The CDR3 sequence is CASIGRGSNTGELFL. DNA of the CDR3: TGTGCCAGCATTGGGCGGGGGTCAAACACCGGGGAGCTGTTTTTA.